Listed here are 26 T cell receptor beta chains from one sample, sequenced in a study of blood T cell repertoires in COVID-19. The protocol was immunoSEQ multiplex PCR, while the TCRdb copy is restricted to in-frame clones and leaves out a portion. This sample has around 280,000 clones, with approximately 88% found just once. Sequencing used PBMCs or T cells enriched from blood (not recorded which). Every receptor here comes from a woman aged 40 to 50 who had recovered from COVID-19.

The chain uses TRBV13 and TRBJ2-3; 7 nucleotides line up with TRBD2. Trimming cost V 4 bases and J 4 bases; bases outside gene matches: 14. Germline CDR1 PRHDT, CDR2 FYEKMQ (reference sequence). The CDR3 extends over 17 amino acids. CDR3 DNA sequence: TGTGCCAGCAGCTCCTACGGGGCGGGAGACTACTCAGATACGCAGTATTTT. Protein product: CASSSYGAGDYSDTQYF.

This clone occurred a few times. This chain links TRBV2 with TRBJ2-5; 8 bases are a match to TRBD2. The CDR3 is 14 residues long. Per germline, CDR1 SNHLY and CDR2 FYNNEI. V was clipped by 4 bases and J by 5 bases; unmatched bases: 6. CDR3 loop: CASSGSSGQETQYF. The CDR3 DNA reads as TGTGCCAGCAGTGGATCTAGCGGGCAGGAGACCCAGTACTTC.

The rearrangement links TRBV7-9 to TRBJ1-1; 7 bases map to TRBD1. Trimming cost V 5 bases and J 1 base; bases outside gene matches: 7. Germline V CDR1 and CDR2: SEHNR, FQNEAQ (reference sequence). The length of the CDR3 is 15 residues. CDR3 region: CASSRGQATNTEAFF. In DNA, the CDR3 is TGTGCCAGCAGCCGTGGACAGGCCACGAACACTGAAGCTTTCTTT.

The chain recombines TRBV18 with TRBJ1-2; no definite D call. CDR1 is KGHSH and CDR2 is LQKENI in the germline V gene. V lost 2 bases to trimming and J lost 1 base, with 8 bases between them. This CDR3 has 14 residues. The CDR3 nucleotides read TGTGCCAGCTCACCAGAGGGCCTTAACTATGGCTACACCTTC. Translated: CASSPEGLNYGYTF.

The chain has TRBV7-2 and TRBJ1-1, with 10 bases lining up with TRBD1. V dropped 2 bases and J dropped 8; count of bases not matched to a gene: 8. Germline loops: CDR1 SGHTA, CDR2 FQGNSA. The CDR3 runs 15 residues. This chain's CDR3 is CASSLSTGGAREAFF. The DNA for the CDR3 is TGTGCCAGCAGCTTATCGACAGGGGGCGCTAGGGAAGCTTTCTTT.

The chain couples TRBV5-1 to TRBJ2-2; 8 bases are shared with TRBD1. CDR3 size: 16 residues. Germline lookup yields CDR1 SGHRS and CDR2 YFSETQ. V shed 2 bases and J 4 bases; nucleotides not matched to a gene: 7. The CDR3 loop reads CASSFDRGMSTGELFF. The CDR3 DNA reads TGCGCCAGCAGCTTTGACAGGGGAATGAGCACCGGGGAGCTGTTTTTT.

CDR3 nucleotides: TGCAGTGCTAGTTCAAAAGAGACCCAGTACTTC. It specifies CSASSKETQYF. The rearrangement links TRBV20-1 to TRBJ2-5; D not certain. The germline gives CDR1 DFQATT, CDR2 SNEGSKA (reference sequence). CDR3 length equals 11 residues. The V end was cut by 3 bases, the J end by 3 bases, with 5 bases between.

The gene calls are TRBV28 and TRBJ2-1, with 9 bases lining up with TRBD2. This CDR3 is built from 16 residues. V lost 4 bases and J lost 11; bases outside the gene matches: 15. CDR1 is MDHEN and CDR2 is SYDVKM in the germline V gene. CDR3 nucleotides: TGTGCCAGCAGTTACCCCCGCGGGAGGGCTAGTATCCAGCAGTTCTTC. Amino acids: CASSYPRGRASIQQFF.

The chain joins TRBV28 to TRBJ2-7, with 11 bases that match TRBD2. CDR3 length: 17 amino acids. Germline V lookup: CDR1 MDHEN, CDR2 SYDVKM. Unmatched junction bases numbered 6, after V lost 2 bases and J lost 0 bases. The CDR3 DNA reads as TGTGCCAGCAGTTTAGGGCCCGGGACTAGCGGCTCCTACGAGCAGTACTTC. It codes for CASSLGPGTSGSYEQYF.

The chain uses TRBV29-1 and TRBJ2-3; no definite D call. The CDR3 runs to 13 residues. V shed 4 bases and J shed 5 bases, with 13 bases lying between them. Germline CDR1 reads SQVTM; CDR2 reads ANQGSEA. The DNA for the CDR3 is TGCAGCGTTGTTTCGGGTTTCGAAGATACGCAGTATTTT. Translating gives CSVVSGFEDTQYF.

The V call is TRBV27, the J call TRBJ2-3; D unclear. Trimming pared 5 bases from V and 0 bases from J, leaving 9 bases between. This CDR3 contains 14 residues. Germline V gene sequence: CDR1 MNHEY, CDR2 SMNVEV (reference sequence). The CDR3 region is CASSLARSTDTQYF. CDR3 nucleotides: TGTGCCAGCAGTCTTGCCAGGAGCACAGATACGCAGTATTTT.

V is TRBV5-1 and J is TRBJ1-3, with D perhaps matching TRBD1 (6 bases). The V end was cut by 1 base, the J end by 4 bases, with 12 bases between. Germline CDR1 SGHRS, CDR2 YFSETQ. CDR3 length equals 15 residues. The CDR3 reads CASSLMGASGNTIYF. The DNA of the CDR3 is TGCGCCAGCAGCTTGATGGGGGCTTCAGGAAACACCATATATTTT.

The chain couples TRBV19 to TRBJ1-5, with D perhaps TRBD1 (6 bases). This CDR3 spans 14 amino acids. Germline CDR1 reads LNHDA; CDR2 reads SQIVND (reference sequence). Trimming shortened V by 4 bases and J by 9 bases, and 16 bases separated the two germline ends. The DNA for the CDR3 is TGTGCCAGTAGTAAAGGACAGCCGGGGTCGCCCCAGCATTTT. Its translation: CASSKGQPGSPQHF.

This chain uses TRBV5-1 with TRBJ2-3; 7 bases agree with TRBD1. V was pared by 2 bases and J by 4 bases, with 7 bases of the junction left unmatched. Germline V CDR1 and CDR2: SGHRS, YFSETQ. This CDR3 is 15 amino acids long. The CDR3 loop is CASSFLTGSPDTQYF. The CDR3 DNA reads TGCGCCAGCAGCTTCCTGACAGGGAGTCCAGATACGCAGTATTTT.

This chain uses TRBV7-2 with TRBJ2-1, with 11 bases fitting TRBD1. The CDR3 is 16 residues long. J was trimmed by 8 bases and V by 5 bases; bases with no gene match: 11. CDR1 is SGHTA and CDR2 is FQGNSA in the germline V gene. The CDR3 here is CASSGRTGGPWDEQFF. The CDR3 DNA reads TGTGCCAGCAGCGGAAGGACAGGGGGCCCGTGGGATGAGCAGTTCTTC.

This chain connects TRBV30 to TRBJ1-1; possibly TRBD1 for D (5 bases). This CDR3 is built from 14 residues. V shed 0 bases and J shed 1 base, with 9 bases lying between them. Germline V gene lookup returns CDR1 GTSNPN and CDR2 SVGIG (reference sequence). CDR3 sequence reads: CAWSVAGRNTEAFF. DNA for the CDR3: TGTGCCTGGAGTGTCGCGGGACGGAACACTGAAGCTTTCTTT.

The chain recombines TRBV7-2 with TRBJ2-7; 9 positions match TRBD2. Germline CDR1 is SGHTA and CDR2 is FQGNSA. Germline trimming cut 0 bases from V and 7 bases from J; bases unmatched to any gene: 13. The CDR3 contains 17 residues. CDR3 in amino acids: CASSLAEVAGVLGEQYF. In nucleotides, the CDR3 is TGTGCCAGCAGCTTAGCGGAGGTAGCGGGAGTGCTGGGGGAGCAGTACTTC.

The chain's CDR3 is CASSQEARRLVREQFF. CDR3 sequence (DNA): TGTGCCAGCAGCCAAGAAGCTCGCCGACTAGTCCGCGAGCAGTTCTTC. The chain links TRBV4-2 to TRBJ2-1; tentatively, D is TRBD2 (6 bases). This CDR3 region has 16 residues. The V end lost 0 bases, the J end lost 10 bases, and 19 bases lay between the germline ends. Looked up from germline, CDR1 is LGHNA and CDR2 is YNFKEQ.

The rearrangement joins TRBV28 to TRBJ2-7, with 10 bases lining up with TRBD1. CDR1 and CDR2 (germline): MDHEN, SYDVKM. J gave up 4 bases and V 7 bases, and 7 bases lay outside the gene matches. CDR3 length: 14 residues. CDR3 DNA sequence: TGTGCCAGCACGGGACAGGGGTCGGCTTACGAGCAGTACTTC. Protein sequence: CASTGQGSAYEQYF. The full variable domain, its missing parts supplied by reference TRBV28 and TRBJ2-7, is DVKVTQSSRYLVKRTGEKVFLECVQDMDHENMFWYRQDPGLGLRLIYFSYDVKMKEKGDIPEGYSVSREKKERFSLILESASTNQTSMYLCASTGQGSAYEQYFGPGTRLTVT.

The count of this clone is one. The chain uses TRBV28 and TRBJ1-2; 10 bases agree with TRBD1. Germline V gene data show CDR1 as MDHEN and CDR2 as SYDVKM. This CDR3 region has 13 residues. After removal of 3 bases from V and 8 bases from J, the junction contained 3 bases not matched to a gene. CDR3 bases: TGTGCCAGCAGTTTCCGGGACAGGGGCGGCTACACCTTC. Protein product: CASSFRDRGGYTF.

V usage is TRBV28 and J usage is TRBJ1-2; D is ambiguous. Per the germline V gene, CDR1 is MDHEN and CDR2 is SYDVKM. CDR3 length: 16 amino acids. V was trimmed by 2 bases and J by 6 bases, leaving 19 bases between them. The CDR3 DNA sequence: TGTGCCAGCAGTTTAGTCTTAGCGGTACGGAGGCATGGCTACACCTTC. Amino acid sequence: CASSLVLAVRRHGYTF.

The chain combines TRBV7-9 with TRBJ1-2; the D is unclear. The CDR3 sequence is 13 residues long. Trimming stripped 8 bases from V and 7 bases from J, with 17 bases between. Germline V gene sequence: CDR1 SEHNR, CDR2 FQNEAQ (reference sequence). The DNA of the CDR3 is TGTGCCAGCGGCCCCCTGGCCTTAATTGGCTACACCTTC. Translation gives CASGPLALIGYTF.

The J gene is TRBJ2-3, the V gene TRBV7-6, with 9 bases matching TRBD2. CDR3 size: 17 residues. Trimming cost V 2 bases and J 5 bases; bases outside gene matches: 11. The germline V gene has CDR1 SGHVS and CDR2 FNYEAQ. CDR3 nucleotide sequence: TGTGCCAGCAGCTTACTCCTACTAGCGGGCGGGGGAGATACGCAGTATTTT. Its protein product is CASSLLLLAGGGDTQYF.

This sequence joins TRBV5-4 and TRBJ2-2; 7 bases agree with TRBD1. The CDR3 consists of 15 residues. V shed 4 bases, J shed 0 bases, and the junction held 3 bases outside the gene matches. CDR1 is SGHNT, CDR2 YYREEE, per germline (reference sequence). The CDR3 DNA reads TGTGCCAGCAGCACCGGGACAGCGAACACCGGGGAGCTGTTTTTT. It encodes CASSTGTANTGELFF.

The chain couples TRBV7-9 to TRBJ1-4; D ambiguous. Germline V gives CDR1 SEHNR, CDR2 FQNEAQ (reference sequence). This CDR3 is 18 amino acids long. V was trimmed by 1 base and J by 0 bases, leaving 15 bases between them. The CDR3 DNA reads TGTGCCAGCAGCTTAGGTCAGGCGGACTATGCAACTAATGAAAAACTGTTTTTT. As protein: CASSLGQADYATNEKLFF.

CDR3 DNA: TGTGCCAGCAGCGTGGGGACAGGGCCTAATGAAAAACTGTTTTTT. Its translation is CASSVGTGPNEKLFF. The chain uses TRBV9 and TRBJ1-4; 9 nucleotides line up with TRBD1. In germline, CDR1 is SGDLS, CDR2 YYNGEE. The CDR3 is 15 amino acids. After removal of 2 bases from V and 3 bases from J, the junction contained 2 bases not matched to a gene.